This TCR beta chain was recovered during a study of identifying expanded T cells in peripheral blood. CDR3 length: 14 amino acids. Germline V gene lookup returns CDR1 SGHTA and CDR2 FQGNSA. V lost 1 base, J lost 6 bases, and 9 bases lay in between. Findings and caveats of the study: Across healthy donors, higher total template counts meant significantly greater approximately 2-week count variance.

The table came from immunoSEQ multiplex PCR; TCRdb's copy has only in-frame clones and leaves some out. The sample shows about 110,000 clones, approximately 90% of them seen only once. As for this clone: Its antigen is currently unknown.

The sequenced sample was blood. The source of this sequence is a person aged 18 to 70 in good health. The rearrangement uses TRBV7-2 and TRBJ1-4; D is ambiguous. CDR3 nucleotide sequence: TGTGCCAGCAGCTTAGTTGGGTGGGATGAAAAACTGTTTTTT. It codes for CASSLVGWDEKLFF.